The 14 T cell receptor beta chains reported below all come from one sample, sequenced in a study of shared clonotypes between healthy human individuals. The data were produced by immunoSEQ multiplex PCR, yet TCRdb's version contains in-frame clones alone and is incomplete. The sample lists approximately 2.5 million clones; 85% to 95% were seen once. The sequenced material came from naive CD4+ T cells sorted from blood. Subset defined: CD45RA+ positively selected. The source is a man aged 18 to 30 in good health.

The chain links TRBV6-5 to TRBJ1-2, with TRBD1 identical over 9 bases. The J segment lost 3 bases and the V segment lost 7 bases, leaving 6 bases of the junction unmatched. The CDR3 is made up of 14 amino acids. Germline V gives CDR1 MNHEY, CDR2 SVGAGI. CDR3: CASTHRTGDYGYTF. CDR3 sequence (DNA): TGTGCCAGCACCCACCGGACAGGGGACTATGGCTACACCTTC.

The chain is built from TRBV7-2 and TRBJ2-3, with TRBD1 identical over 8 bases. Germline trimming cut 6 bases from V and 14 bases from J; bases unmatched to any gene: 10. Germline loops: CDR1 SGHTA, CDR2 FQGNSA. This CDR3 region has 12 residues. The CDR3 DNA reads as TGTGCCAGCAGAACCGGGACAGGTCAATTGTATTTT. Translating it yields CASRTGTGQLYF.

CDR3 bases: TGTGCCAGCAGCTTGGGAGGGCCACAAGAGACCCAGTACTTC. It yields the protein CASSLGGPQETQYF. The V gene is TRBV5-4, the J gene TRBJ2-5; D is perhaps TRBD2 (5 bases). CDR3 length equals 14 residues. CDR1 SGHNT and CDR2 YYREEE come from the germline V gene (reference sequence). Trimming pared 0 bases from V and 2 bases from J, leaving 8 bases between.

The chain combines TRBV4-2 with TRBJ2-5, with 9 bases identical to TRBD2. With 0 bases clipped from V and 1 base from J, the junction kept 9 bases outside the gene matches. The CDR3 contains 18 residues. Per the germline V gene, CDR1 is LGHNA and CDR2 is YNFKEQ. The CDR3 nucleotides are TGTGCCAGCAGCCAAGAGGGGGAAAGCGGGGGGCTCCAAGAGACCCAGTACTTC. Translated: CASSQEGESGGLQETQYF.

The V gene is TRBV6-1, the J gene TRBJ2-7; TRBD1 might be the D (5 bases). The length of the CDR3 is 18 residues. V lost 3 bases and J 1 base, leaving 22 bases between the germline ends. Per germline, CDR1 MNHNS and CDR2 SASEGT. The CDR3 nucleotides read TGTGCCAGCAGTGAGGGTCGGTATGAGACAGCCCTATCCTACGAGCAGTACTTC. Translation gives CASSEGRYETALSYEQYF.

The chain combines TRBV12-5 with TRBJ2-7, with no clear D. Per germline, CDR1 LGHNT and CDR2 FRNRAP. This CDR3 is 18 amino acids long. Trimming shortened V by 2 bases and J by 0 bases, and 20 bases separated the two germline ends. CDR3 DNA sequence: TGTGCTAGTGGTTTGCTAGGGAAGGTCTCATCAAGCTCCTACGAGCAGTACTTC. Protein: CASGLLGKVSSSSYEQYF.

The gene calls are TRBV30 and TRBJ1-4; 8 positions match TRBD1. V dropped 3 bases and J dropped 0; count of bases not matched to a gene: 9. This CDR3 has 17 residues. CDR1 and CDR2 (germline): GTSNPN, SVGIG (reference sequence). CDR3 region: CAWRGGQVISTNEKLFF. The CDR3 nucleotides read TGTGCCTGGAGGGGGGGACAGGTGATATCAACTAATGAAAAACTGTTTTTT.

The chain employs TRBV10-3 and TRBJ2-2, with 10 bases that match TRBD2. Trimming took 5 bases from V and 6 from J; bases not matched to a gene: 6. This CDR3 comprises 15 residues. The germline V gene has CDR1 ENHRY and CDR2 SYGVKD. The CDR3 DNA follows: TGTGCCATCAGTCAAGCGGGGGGGCCCCCCGGGGAGCTGTTTTTT. Protein product: CAISQAGGPPGELFF.

This chain connects TRBV2 to TRBJ2-7; 11 bases match TRBD2. V dropped 9 bases and J dropped 2; count of bases not matched to a gene: 6. The CDR3 loop spans 14 amino acids. Germline V CDR1 and CDR2: SNHLY, FYNNEI. Written as DNA, the CDR3 is TGTGCCAGTGGGAGACTAGCGGGACCCTACGAGCAGTACTTC. Translating it yields CASGRLAGPYEQYF.

The chain joins TRBV7-2 to TRBJ1-6; no definite D call. The CDR3 runs 16 residues. The V gene's germline CDR1 is SGHTA and CDR2 FQGNSA. Between the trimmed V and J ends, which lost 6 bases and 7 bases, there was a span of 19 bases. The CDR3 loop is CASRQAPGSLNSPLHF. DNA for the CDR3: TGTGCCAGCAGACAAGCACCCGGATCATTGAATTCACCCCTCCACTTT.

The chain joins TRBV19 to TRBJ2-7, with 9 nucleotides matching TRBD2. Trimming removed 1 base from V and 6 bases from J; junction bases left unmatched: 7. The CDR3 spans 15 residues. Germline V gene data show CDR1 as LNHDA and CDR2 as SQIVND (reference sequence). Here the CDR3 reads CASSIGGGRVVEQYF. DNA of the CDR3: TGTGCCAGTAGTATAGGGGGCGGGAGGGTCGTCGAGCAGTACTTC.

Of note for this clone: Other DNA sequences in the same sample also yield this CDR3. The chain employs TRBV5-1 and TRBJ2-2; D uncertain. This CDR3 spans 12 amino acids. Germline CDR1 is SGHRS and CDR2 is YFSETQ. V was cut by 2 bases and J by 5 bases, with 4 bases left in between. The DNA of the CDR3 is TGCGCCAGCAGCTTAGATACCGGGGAGCTGTTTTTT. Amino acids: CASSLDTGELFF.

V usage is TRBV4-3 and J usage is TRBJ2-2; 7 bases are a match to TRBD2. V lost 0 bases, J lost 2 bases, and 3 bases stayed unmatched. Germline V gene lookup returns CDR1 LGHNA and CDR2 YSLEER. This CDR3 has 16 amino acids. Here the CDR3 DNA reads TGCGCCAGCAGCCAAGATCCTAGCGGTAACACCGGGGAGCTGTTTTTT. Its protein is CASSQDPSGNTGELFF.

On this clone: Additional DNA sequences in this sample encode the identical CDR3. The genes are TRBV5-1 and TRBJ1-5, with 7 positions matching TRBD1. J was trimmed by 2 bases and V by 0 bases; bases with no gene match: 2. The germline V gene has CDR1 SGHRS and CDR2 YFSETQ. This CDR3 has 15 amino acids. In DNA, the CDR3 is TGCGCCAGCAGCTTGGAGGGGGCTGGCAATCAGCCCCAGCATTTT. Translated, it gives CASSLEGAGNQPQHF. Full variable domain (missing parts from reference TRBV5-1 and TRBJ1-5): KAGVTQTPRYLIKTRGQQVTLSCSPISGHRSVSWYQQTPGQGLQFLFEYFSETQRNKGNFPGRFSGRQFSNSRSEMNVSTLELGDSALYLCASSLEGAGNQPQHFGDGTRLSIL.